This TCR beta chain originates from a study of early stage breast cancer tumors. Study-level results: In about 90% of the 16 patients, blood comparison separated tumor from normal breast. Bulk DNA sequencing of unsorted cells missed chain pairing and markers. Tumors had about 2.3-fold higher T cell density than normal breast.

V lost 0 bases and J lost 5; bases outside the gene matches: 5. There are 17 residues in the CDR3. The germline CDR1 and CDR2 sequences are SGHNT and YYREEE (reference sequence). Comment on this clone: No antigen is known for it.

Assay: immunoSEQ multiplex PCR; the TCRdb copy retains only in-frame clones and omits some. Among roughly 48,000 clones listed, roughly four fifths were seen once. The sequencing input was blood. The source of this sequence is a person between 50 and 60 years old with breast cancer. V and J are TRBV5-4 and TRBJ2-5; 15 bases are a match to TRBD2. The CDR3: CASSLGTSGRAGETQYF. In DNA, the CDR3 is TGTGCCAGCAGCTTGGGGACTAGCGGGAGGGCCGGGGAGACCCAGTACTTC.